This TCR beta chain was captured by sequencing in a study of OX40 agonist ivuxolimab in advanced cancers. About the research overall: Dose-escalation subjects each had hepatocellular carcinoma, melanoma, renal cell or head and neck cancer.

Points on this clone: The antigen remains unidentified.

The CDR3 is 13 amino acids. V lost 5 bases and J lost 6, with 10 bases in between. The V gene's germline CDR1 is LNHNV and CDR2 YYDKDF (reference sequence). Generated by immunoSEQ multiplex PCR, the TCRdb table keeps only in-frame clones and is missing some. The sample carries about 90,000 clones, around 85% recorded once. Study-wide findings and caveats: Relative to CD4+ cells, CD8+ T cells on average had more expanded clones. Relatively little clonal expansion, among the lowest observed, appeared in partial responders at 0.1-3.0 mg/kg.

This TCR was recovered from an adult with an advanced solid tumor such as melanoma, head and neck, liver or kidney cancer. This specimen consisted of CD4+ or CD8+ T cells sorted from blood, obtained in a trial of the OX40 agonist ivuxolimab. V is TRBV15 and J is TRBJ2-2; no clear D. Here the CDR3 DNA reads TGTGCCACCAGCTCTAAAAGGGCCGGGGAGCTGTTTTTT. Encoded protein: CATSSKRAGELFF. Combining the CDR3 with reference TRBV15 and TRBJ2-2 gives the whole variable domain DAMVIQNPRYQVTQFGKPVTLSCSQTLNHNVMYWYQQKSSQAPKLLFHYYDKDFNNEADTPDNFQSRRPNTSFCFLDIRSPGLGDTAMYLCATSSKRAGELFFGEGSRLTVL.